One and the same sample provided the 17 T cell receptor beta chains below, sequenced in a study of T-cell memory formation after mild COVID-19. TCRdb ran MiXCR on the 5' RACE reads and lists one entry per CDR3 protein. The sample lists about 290,000 distinct CDR3 sequences; roughly 15% were seen once. The sample comprised PBMCs or a T cell subset sorted from them (not recorded which). These receptors were collected from a man aged 18 to 30 who had mild COVID-19 (a few samples of this study predate the infection). Cell type and time point are not known.

This clonotype turned up a few times. V usage is TRBV7-2 and J usage is TRBJ2-3, with a weak D call TRBD2 (6 bases). CDR1 is SGHTA and CDR2 is FQGNSA in the germline V gene. V was pared by 3 bases and J by 4 bases, with 20 bases between. CDR3 length: 17 amino acids. CDR3 protein: CASSFTGEDVVADTQYF. The CDR3 coding sequence is TGTGCCAGCAGCTTCACGGGGGAGGACGTGGTTGCAGATACGCAGTATTTT.

This clonotype came up a few times. The V call is TRBV5-5, the J call TRBJ2-3; perhaps TRBD2 as D (6 bases). The CDR3 runs 16 residues. Per germline, CDR1 SGHKS and CDR2 YYEKEE (reference sequence). V lost 1 base and J 4 bases, leaving 16 bases between the germline ends. CDR3 sequence: CASSLFAGLGADTQYF. Written as DNA, the CDR3 is TGTGCCAGCAGCTTGTTTGCGGGGCTCGGCGCAGATACGCAGTATTTT.

This clonotype was observed a few times. The V and J genes are TRBV19 and TRBJ1-1; D gene uncertain. Germline loops: CDR1 LNHDA, CDR2 SQIVND (reference sequence). The CDR3 is 14 residues long. Trimming pared 6 bases from V and 4 bases from J, leaving 15 bases between. CDR3 protein: CASSRGNAGTEAFF. CDR3 coding DNA: TGTGCCAGTAGCCGAGGGAACGCGGGCACTGAAGCTTTCTTT.

This clonotype was found many times. The V gene is TRBV5-1, the J gene TRBJ2-1; unclear D gene. Germline-derived CDR1 and CDR2 are SGHRS and YFSETQ. This CDR3 contains 14 residues. Trimming shortened V by 0 bases and J by 0 bases, and 4 bases separated the two germline ends. The CDR3 sequence is CASSLESSYNEQFF. The CDR3 DNA is TGCGCCAGCAGCTTGGAAAGCTCCTACAATGAGCAGTTCTTC.

This sequence joins TRBV20-1 and TRBJ2-2, with D perhaps matching TRBD1 (5 bases). V was trimmed by 1 base and J by 1 base, leaving 13 bases between them. CDR3 length: 16 residues. The germline V gene has CDR1 DFQATT and CDR2 SNEGSKA (reference sequence). CDR3 loop: CSARGRSQENTGELFF. The DNA for the CDR3 is TGCAGTGCTAGAGGCCGATCACAGGAGAACACCGGGGAGCTGTTTTTT.

The chain is built from TRBV7-3 and TRBJ1-1; D uncertain. Germline values: CDR1 SGHTA, CDR2 FQGTGA. The CDR3 length is 12 residues. V dropped 6 bases and J dropped 8 bases, with 13 bases sitting between them. The chain's CDR3 is CASRPPGGEAFF. CDR3 bases: TGTGCCAGCAGACCGCCGGGAGGAGAAGCTTTCTTT.

The sample holds a few counts of this clonotype. The chain carries TRBV6-2 or TRBV6-3 and TRBJ1-2, with D uncertain. V gave up 6 bases and J gave up 8 bases, with 19 bases separating them. Germline CDR1 reads MNHEY; CDR2 reads SVGEGT. This CDR3 is built from 14 residues. The CDR3 nucleotides are TGTGCCAGCAGGCCTAACGATCGGCCGGGAGGCTACACCTTC. Amino acids: CASRPNDRPGGYTF.

At least ten counts were recorded for this clonotype. V usage is TRBV4-3 and J usage is TRBJ2-1, with TRBD1 matching over 7 bases. Germline V gene data show CDR1 as LGHNA and CDR2 as YSLEER. This CDR3 is 15 amino acids long. The junction had 8 bases not matched to a gene; V was cut back by 1 base and J by 8 bases. The CDR3 DNA reads as TGCGCCAGCAGCCAAGCAGAGACAGGGCCTCATGAGCAGTTCTTC. It yields the protein CASSQAETGPHEQFF.

A few counts support this clonotype. V is TRBV19 and J is TRBJ2-7; 9 bases line up with TRBD1. Germline V gives CDR1 LNHDA, CDR2 SQIVND (reference sequence). This CDR3 region has 14 residues. V was clipped by 3 bases and J by 6 bases; unmatched bases: 6. CDR3 in DNA: TGTGCCAGTAGTATTGGGACAGGGTTTGGCGAGCAGTACTTC. This codes for CASSIGTGFGEQYF.

This clonotype has only a few counts. The genes are TRBV20-1 and TRBJ1-5; 9 bases map to TRBD1. This CDR3 is 15 amino acids long. CDR1 and CDR2 (germline): DFQATT, SNEGSKA (reference sequence). V lost 4 bases, J lost 5 bases, and 9 bases stayed unmatched. CDR3 in DNA: TGCAGTGCTACGTCTCCGGGACAGGGTCATCAGCCCCAGCATTTT. Translation gives CSATSPGQGHQPQHF.

V and J are TRBV6-5 and TRBJ2-3, with unresolved D. The CDR3 has 14 amino acids. Germline V CDR1 and CDR2: MNHEY, SVGAGI. Trimming left V 2 bases short and J 1 base short, with 7 bases between. The CDR3 spells CASSYDGRTDTQYF. The CDR3 DNA reads TGTGCCAGCAGTTACGACGGTCGCACAGATACGCAGTATTTT.

This clonotype was recorded at least ten times. The chain uses TRBV28 and TRBJ2-5, with D perhaps matching TRBD2 (5 bases). Germline-derived CDR1 and CDR2 are MDHEN and SYDVKM. CDR3 size: 13 residues. The germline V and J ends were trimmed by 4 bases and 5 bases, with 11 bases remaining between them. The CDR3 region has the DNA TGTGCCAGCAGTTCCGGGGTCTATGAGACCCAGTACTTC. This translates into CASSSGVYETQYF.

The chain couples TRBV5-1 to TRBJ2-5; perhaps TRBD1 as D (6 bases). Per the germline V gene, CDR1 is SGHRS and CDR2 is YFSETQ. This CDR3 contains 17 residues. V lost 2 bases and J 2 bases, leaving 19 bases between the germline ends. DNA for the CDR3: TGCGCCAGCAGCTTCATCACCTGGGACAAAAGGCAAGAGACCCAGTACTTC. It specifies CASSFITWDKRQETQYF.

This clonotype has only a few counts. The chain employs TRBV20-1 and TRBJ2-3; 8 nucleotides match TRBD2. This CDR3 spans 16 amino acids. Germline V lookup: CDR1 DFQATT, CDR2 SNEGSKA (reference sequence). V lost 5 bases, J lost 2 bases, and 12 bases stayed unmatched. The DNA for the CDR3 is TGCAGTGCTCCCCGGGGGGGTAAAATCTCCACAGATACGCAGTATTTT. Protein sequence: CSAPRGGKISTDTQYF.

The chain's CDR3 is CASSLPGPSRGEQFF. CDR3 nucleotide sequence: TGTGCCAGCAGTTTGCCGGGACCATCAAGGGGTGAGCAGTTCTTC. The chain has TRBV27 and TRBJ2-1; D may be TRBD1 or TRBD2 (5 bases each). The germline V and J ends were trimmed by 3 bases and 9 bases, with 18 bases remaining between them. The V gene's germline CDR1 is MNHEY and CDR2 SMNVEV (reference sequence). The CDR3 is 15 amino acids.

The chain links TRBV15 to TRBJ2-5, with no clear D. This CDR3 has 14 amino acids. The V gene's germline CDR1 is LNHNV and CDR2 YYDKDF (reference sequence). With 3 bases removed from V and 5 bases from J, the gap between germline ends came to 13 bases. The CDR3 spells CATSSDTNKETQYF. The DNA of the CDR3 is TGTGCCACCAGCAGCGACACGAACAAGGAGACCCAGTACTTC.

The table lists this clonotype with a few counts. The rearrangement links TRBV7-2 to TRBJ1-6, with 7 bases matching TRBD1. The junction had 18 bases not matched to a gene; V was cut back by 5 bases and J by 14 bases. CDR1 SGHTA and CDR2 FQGNSA come from the germline V gene. The CDR3 spans 16 residues. The CDR3 protein is CASSPGGGTPRYTLHF. DNA of the CDR3: TGTGCCAGCAGCCCAGGGGGGGGGACACCGCGATACACCCTCCACTTT.